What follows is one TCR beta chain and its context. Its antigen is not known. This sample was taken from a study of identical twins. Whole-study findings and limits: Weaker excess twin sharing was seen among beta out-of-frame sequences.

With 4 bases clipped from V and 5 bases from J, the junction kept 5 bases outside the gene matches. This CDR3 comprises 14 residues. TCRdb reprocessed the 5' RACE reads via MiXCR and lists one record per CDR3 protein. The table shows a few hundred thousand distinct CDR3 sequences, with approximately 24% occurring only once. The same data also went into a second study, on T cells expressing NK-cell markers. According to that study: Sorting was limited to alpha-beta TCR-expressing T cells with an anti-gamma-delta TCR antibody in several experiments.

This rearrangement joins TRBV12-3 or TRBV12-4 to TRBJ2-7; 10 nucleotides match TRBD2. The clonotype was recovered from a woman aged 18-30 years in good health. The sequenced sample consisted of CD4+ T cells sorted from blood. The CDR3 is CASSWTSGGDEQYF. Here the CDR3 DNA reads TGTGCCAGCAGTTGGACTAGCGGAGGGGACGAGCAGTACTTC.